This TCR beta chain was found in a study of spatial heterogeneity in lung cancer. In TCRdb, the 5' RACE reads were re-called with MiXCR into one record per CDR3 protein. Here the sample spans some 11,000 distinct CDR3 sequences, under 10% being singletons. This clonotype was counted at least ten times. The antigen is unknown. With the library built for alpha chains, this beta chain is off target and its frequency is not meaningful. The time point denotes: sample taken at primary tumor resection. Tumor, nontumor lung or frozen PBMC supplied whole RNA that was sequenced unsorted. The germline V gene has CDR1 MNHEY and CDR2 SVGAGI. CDR3 length equals 15 residues. V was cut by 0 bases and J by 7 bases, with 15 bases left in between. Study-level findings and limits: The number of expanded tumor alpha and beta chains correlated with mutation number.

The TCR was taken from a female donor with early-stage non-small cell lung cancer. Sequencing was performed on lung tumor tissue, taken at surgery. The genes are TRBV6-5 and TRBJ1-1; D perhaps matches TRBD1 (6 bases). The CDR3 DNA follows: TGTGCCAGCAGTTACTCCGGAGCAGGGGCCTTTGAAGCTTTCTTT. It specifies CASSYSGAGAFEAFF.